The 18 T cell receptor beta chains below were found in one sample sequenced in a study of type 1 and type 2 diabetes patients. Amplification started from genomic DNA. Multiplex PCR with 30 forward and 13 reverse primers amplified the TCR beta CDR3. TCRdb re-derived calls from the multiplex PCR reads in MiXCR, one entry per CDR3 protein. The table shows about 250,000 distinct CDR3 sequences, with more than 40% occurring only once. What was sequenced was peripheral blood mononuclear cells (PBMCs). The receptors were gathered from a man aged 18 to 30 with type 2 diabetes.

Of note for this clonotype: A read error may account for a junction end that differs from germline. The CDR3 here is CASSESGTANEKLLF. CDR3 in DNA: TGCGCCAGCAGTGAATCCGGGACAGCTAATGAAAAACTGCTTTTT. J is TRBJ1-4 and V is TRBV10-1, with TRBD1 matching over 7 bases. This CDR3 contains 15 residues. The germline gives CDR1 WNHNN, CDR2 SYGVQD (reference sequence).

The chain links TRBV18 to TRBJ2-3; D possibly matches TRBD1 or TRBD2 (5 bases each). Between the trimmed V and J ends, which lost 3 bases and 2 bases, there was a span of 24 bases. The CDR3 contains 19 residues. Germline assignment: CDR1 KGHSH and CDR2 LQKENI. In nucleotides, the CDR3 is TGTGCCAGCTCACCGATGAGTGGTTTTGGGGGATCCTCCACAGATACGCAGTATTTT. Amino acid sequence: CASSPMSGFGGSSTDTQYF.

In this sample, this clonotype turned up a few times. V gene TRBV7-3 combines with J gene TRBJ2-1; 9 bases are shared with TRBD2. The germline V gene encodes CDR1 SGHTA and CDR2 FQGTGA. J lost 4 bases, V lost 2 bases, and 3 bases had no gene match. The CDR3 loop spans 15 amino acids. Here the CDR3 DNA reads TGTGCCAGCAGCTTACTAGCGGGACCTTACAATGAGCAGTTCTTC. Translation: CASSLLAGPYNEQFF.

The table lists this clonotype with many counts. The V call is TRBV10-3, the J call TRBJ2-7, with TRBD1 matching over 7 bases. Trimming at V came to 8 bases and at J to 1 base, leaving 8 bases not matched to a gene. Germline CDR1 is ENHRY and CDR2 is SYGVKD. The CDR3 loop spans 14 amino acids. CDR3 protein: CAISRDRDSYEQYF. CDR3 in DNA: TGTGCCATCTCCCGGGACAGAGATTCCTACGAGCAGTACTTC.

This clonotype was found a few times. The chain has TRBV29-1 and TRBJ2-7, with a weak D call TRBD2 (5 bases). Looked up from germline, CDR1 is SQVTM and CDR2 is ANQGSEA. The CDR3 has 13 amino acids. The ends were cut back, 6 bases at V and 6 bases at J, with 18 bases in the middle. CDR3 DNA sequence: TGCAGCGTGTACAAGGGCGGGTCGGGCGAGCAGTACTTC. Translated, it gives CSVYKGGSGEQYF.

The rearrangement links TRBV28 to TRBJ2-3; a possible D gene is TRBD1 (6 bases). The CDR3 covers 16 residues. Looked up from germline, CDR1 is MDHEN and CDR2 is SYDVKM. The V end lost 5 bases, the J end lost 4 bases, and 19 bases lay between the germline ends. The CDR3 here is CASSRSGVGGPDTQYF. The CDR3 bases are TGTGCCAGCAGTCGTTCAGGGGTCGGTGGCCCAGATACGCAGTATTTT. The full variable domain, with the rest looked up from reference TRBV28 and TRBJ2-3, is DVKVTQSSRYLVKRTGEKVFLECVQDMDHENMFWYRQDPGLGLRLIYFSYDVKMKEKGDIPEGYSVSREKKERFSLILESASTNQTSMYLCASSRSGVGGPDTQYFGPGTRLTVL.

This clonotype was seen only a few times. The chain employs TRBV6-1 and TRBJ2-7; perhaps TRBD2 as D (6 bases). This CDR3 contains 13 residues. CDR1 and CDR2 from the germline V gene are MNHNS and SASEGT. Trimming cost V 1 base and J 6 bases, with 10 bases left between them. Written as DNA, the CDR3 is TGTGCCAGCAGTGAAGTAACCGGGGGCGAGCAGTACTTC. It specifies CASSEVTGGEQYF.

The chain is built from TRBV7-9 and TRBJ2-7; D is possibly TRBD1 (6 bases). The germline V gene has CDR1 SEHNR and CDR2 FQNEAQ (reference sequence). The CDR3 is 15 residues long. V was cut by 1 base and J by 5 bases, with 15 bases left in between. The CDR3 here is CASSLGGQGFDEQYF. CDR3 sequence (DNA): TGTGCCAGCAGCTTAGGGGGACAAGGGTTTGACGAGCAGTACTTC.

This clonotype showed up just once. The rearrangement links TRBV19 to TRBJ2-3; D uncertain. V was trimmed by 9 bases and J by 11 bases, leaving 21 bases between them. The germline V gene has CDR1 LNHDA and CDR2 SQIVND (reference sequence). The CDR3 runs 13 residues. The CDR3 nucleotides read TGTGCCAGCAGGCCCGACCCGAGCCCGGGGCAGTATTTT. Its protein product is CASRPDPSPGQYF.

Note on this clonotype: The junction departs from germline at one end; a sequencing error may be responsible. Here the CDR3 reads CASNQERRNTEAFF. In DNA, the CDR3 is TGTGCCAGCAACCAAGAAAGGCGGAACACTGAAGCTTTCTTT. The rearrangement joins TRBV14 to TRBJ1-1; no clear D gene. CDR3 size: 14 residues. Per germline, CDR1 SGHDN and CDR2 FVKESK.

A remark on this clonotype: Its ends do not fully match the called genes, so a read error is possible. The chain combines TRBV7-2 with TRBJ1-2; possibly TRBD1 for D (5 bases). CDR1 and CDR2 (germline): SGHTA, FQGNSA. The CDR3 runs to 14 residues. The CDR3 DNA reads TGTGCCAGCAGCTTAGCTGGGGGTTTATATGGCCACACCTTC. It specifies CASSLAGGLYGHTF.

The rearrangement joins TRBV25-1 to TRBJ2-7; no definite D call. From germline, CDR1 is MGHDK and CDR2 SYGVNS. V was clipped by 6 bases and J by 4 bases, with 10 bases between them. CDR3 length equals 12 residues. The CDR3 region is CASSARPYEQYF. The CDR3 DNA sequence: TGTGCCAGCAGCGCCCGTCCTTACGAGCAGTACTTC.

CDR3 DNA sequence: TGTGCCAGTAGTGCCGGACACTATAACACTGAAGCTTTCTTT. Protein product: CASSAGHYNTEAFF. This chain uses TRBV19 with TRBJ1-1; TRBD1 is a possible D gene (5 bases). The CDR3 runs 14 residues. V lost 5 bases and J 2 bases, leaving 12 bases between the germline ends. Germline V CDR1 and CDR2: LNHDA, SQIVND (reference sequence).

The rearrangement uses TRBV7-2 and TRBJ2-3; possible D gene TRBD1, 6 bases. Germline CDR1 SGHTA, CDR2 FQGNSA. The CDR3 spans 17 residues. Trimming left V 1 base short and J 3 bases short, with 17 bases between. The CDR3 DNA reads TGTGCCAGCAGCTTAGGTTCTGCAGGGGCTAGAACAGATACGCAGTATTTT. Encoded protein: CASSLGSAGARTDTQYF.

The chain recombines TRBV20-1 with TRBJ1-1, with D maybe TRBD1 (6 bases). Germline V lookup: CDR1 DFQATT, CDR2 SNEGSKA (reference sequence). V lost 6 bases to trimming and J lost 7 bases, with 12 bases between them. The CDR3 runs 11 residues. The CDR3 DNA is TGCAGTGCCACCGGACAGAATGAAGCTTTCTTT. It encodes CSATGQNEAFF.

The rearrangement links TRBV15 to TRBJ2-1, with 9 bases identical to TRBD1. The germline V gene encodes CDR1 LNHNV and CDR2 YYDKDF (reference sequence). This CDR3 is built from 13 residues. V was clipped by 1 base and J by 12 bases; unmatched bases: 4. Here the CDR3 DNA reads TGTGCCACCAGCAGAGGCGAGGACAGGGGGCAGTTCTTC. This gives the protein CATSRGEDRGQFF. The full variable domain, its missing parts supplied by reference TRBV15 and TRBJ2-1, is DAMVIQNPRYQVTQFGKPVTLSCSQTLNHNVMYWYQQKSSQAPKLLFHYYDKDFNNEADTPDNFQSRRPNTSFCFLDIRSPGLGDTAMYLCATSRGEDRGQFFGPGTRLTVL.

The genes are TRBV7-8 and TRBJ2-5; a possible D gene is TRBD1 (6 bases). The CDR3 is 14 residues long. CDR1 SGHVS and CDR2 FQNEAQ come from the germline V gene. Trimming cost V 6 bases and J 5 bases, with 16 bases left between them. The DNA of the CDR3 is TGTGCCAGCAGAGGCAGGGGTGTGGGGGAGACCCAGTACTTC. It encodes CASRGRGVGETQYF.

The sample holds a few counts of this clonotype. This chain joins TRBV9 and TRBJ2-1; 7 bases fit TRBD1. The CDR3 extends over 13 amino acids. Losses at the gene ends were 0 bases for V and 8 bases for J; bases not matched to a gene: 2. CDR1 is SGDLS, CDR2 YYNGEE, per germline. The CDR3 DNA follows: TGTGCCAGCAGCGTAGAAGGGGGCTATGAGCAGTTCTTC. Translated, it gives CASSVEGGYEQFF. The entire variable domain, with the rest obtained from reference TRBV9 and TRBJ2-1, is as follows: DSGVTQTPKHLITATGQRVTLRCSPRSGDLSVYWYQQSLDQGLQFLIQYYNGEERAKGNILERFSAQQFPDLHSELNLSSLELGDSALYFCASSVEGGYEQFFGPGTRLTVL.